This TCR beta chain is from a study of control samples from healthy donors and cancer patients. The CDR3 is 15 amino acids. In germline, CDR1 is SGHAT, CDR2 FQDESV (reference sequence). V was clipped by 5 bases and J by 7 bases; unmatched bases: 10. TCRdb keeps only in-frame clones here, not all; method: immunoSEQ multiplex PCR. The table lists about 63,000 clones, over 75% of them singletons. This clone appeared a few times. Sequences were obtained from blood. This TCR was recovered from a man between 35 and 55 years old in good health. This chain uses TRBV11-1 with TRBJ1-4; 7 bases are a match to TRBD1. CDR3 protein: CASSPQGGLGEKLFF. As DNA, the CDR3 is TGTGCCAGCAGCCCGCAGGGGGGTCTCGGTGAAAAACTGTTTTTT. The whole variable domain, filled in from reference TRBV11-1 and TRBJ1-4, reads EAEVAQSPRYKITEKSQAVAFWCDPISGHATLYWYRQILGQGPELLVQFQDESVVDDSQLPKDRFSAERLKGVDSTLKIQPAELGDSAMYLCASSPQGGLGEKLFFGSGTQLSVL.